Here is one TCR beta chain with its context. This clonotype was detected only a few times. What antigen it recognizes has not been identified. The input lacks base qualities; no much larger clone sits a single base away. V is clipped by 1 base and J by 1 base, and the sequence between their germline boundaries is 14 bases long. The CDR3 runs 16 amino acids, cysteine and phenylalanine included. CDR3 DNA only is kept here, 48 bases in frame from base 1. Receptor amplification or capture employed RT-PCR. Instrument used: Illumina HiSeq 2500. TCRdb redid the processing of the public reads, applying fastp at Q25 and MiXCR, and retained in-frame beta chains. Each CDR3 protein gets just one entry, which takes the most common genes and DNA from the rows behind it. The sample table records some 520,000 distinct CDR3 sequences; approximately 16% of these occur just once. Together, the top ten hold around 3% of the sample.

The data derive from a study of response to subunit inactivated influenza vaccine (dated by TCRdb to the late 2010s). Background for the entire study: Deep quantitative profiling of the T cell receptor repertoire was used in the study to follow responses to a trivalent subunit inactivated influenza vaccine. What the study reported, not specific to this receptor: The authors suggested that each seasonal influenza vaccination may recruit only a limited number of new T cells.

The clonotype originates from a man aged 50 to 69 who received an inactivated influenza vaccine. Donor details come from another sample of the same person, matched by shared clones. Sequencing was performed on CD4+ T cells sorted from PBMCs, taken less than 30 months after vaccination. This receptor chain uses TRBV12-3 or TRBV12-4 and TRBJ2-7, and the D gene may be TRBD1, 7 bases matching. At the DNA level, the sequence is TGTGCCAGCAGTTTAGATCAGGGGGGACGGTCCTACGAGCAGTACTTC. It translates to CASSLDQGGRSYEQYF.